In this sample, the clone carrying this TCR beta chain turned up a few times. These data come from a study of CD8 T cells in ankylosing spondylitis. Germline V gene lookup returns CDR1 SGHTA and CDR2 FQGTGA. CDR3 length: 16 amino acids. Trimming removed 0 bases from V and 1 base from J, with 9 bases in between. By quantitative 5'-RACE with molecular barcodes, the TCR beta libraries were made. TCRdb fed the 5' RACE reads into MiXCR, producing one record per CDR3 protein. The data hold roughly 250,000 distinct CDR3 sequences, with around 7.8% observed a single time. V and J are TRBV7-3 and TRBJ2-2, with D possibly matching TRBD1 (5 bases). The receptor comes from a male donor with ankylosing spondylitis or in good health (not recorded which). Input material: blood, either unsorted or a sorted T cell fraction (not recorded which). The CDR3 nucleotides are TGTGCCAGCAGCTTAACAGGGGCCAAGAACACCGGGGAGCTGTTTTTT. It specifies CASSLTGAKNTGELFF. Full variable domain (missing parts from reference TRBV7-3 and TRBJ2-2): GAGVSQTPSNKVTEKGKYVELRCDPISGHTALYWYRQSLGQGPEFLIYFQGTGAADDSGLPNDRFFAVRPEGSVSTLKIQRTERGDSAVYLCASSLTGAKNTGELFFGEGSRLTVL.